These 20 T cell receptor beta chains originate from one sample sequenced in a study of OX40 agonist ivuxolimab in advanced cancers. Clones were read by immunoSEQ multiplex PCR, and TCRdb kept only the in-frame ones, dropping some. The profile covers around 27,000 clones, with roughly 80% appearing a single time and more than 20% taken by the ten largest. This specimen was CD4+ or CD8+ T cells sorted from blood, taken in a trial of the OX40 agonist ivuxolimab. The receptors come from an adult with an advanced solid tumor such as melanoma, head and neck, liver or kidney cancer.

The chain recombines TRBV9 with TRBJ1-3; 9 bases agree with TRBD1. Germline CDR1 SGDLS, CDR2 YYNGEE. The CDR3 sequence is 17 residues long. With V trimmed by 4 bases and J by 0 bases, 8 bases remained unmatched. CDR3 sequence reads: CASSSGTGRASGNTIYF. CDR3 coding DNA: TGTGCCAGCAGCAGCGGGACAGGGCGAGCCTCTGGAAACACCATATATTTT.

The chain couples TRBV28 to TRBJ2-3; 8 bases agree with TRBD1. This CDR3 comprises 16 residues. Germline loops: CDR1 MDHEN, CDR2 SYDVKM. The V and J ends lost 5 bases and 3 bases, in that order; junction bases with no gene match: 10. This CDR3 is CASSTILRGRTDTQYF. CDR3 sequence (DNA): TGTGCCAGCAGTACCATACTCAGGGGGCGGACAGATACGCAGTATTTT.

The chain uses TRBV19 and TRBJ2-6; TRBD1 might be the D (6 bases). The CDR3 is made up of 15 amino acids. CDR1 is LNHDA, CDR2 SQIVND, per germline (reference sequence). Between the trimmed V and J ends, which lost 6 bases and 1 base, there was a span of 10 bases. CDR3 amino acids: CASRRTGSGANVLTF. The CDR3 DNA reads as TGTGCCAGTAGGCGCACAGGGTCTGGGGCCAACGTCCTGACTTTC. Complete variable domain (other parts from reference TRBV19 and TRBJ2-6): DGGITQSPKYLFRKEGQNVTLSCEQNLNHDAMYWYRQDPGQGLRLIYYSQIVNDFQKGDIAEGYSVSREKKESFPLTVTSAQKNPTAFYLCASRRTGSGANVLTFGAGSRLTVL.

The genes are TRBV27 and TRBJ1-1; 8 bases line up with TRBD1. The J segment lost 5 bases and the V segment lost 6 bases, leaving 5 bases of the junction unmatched. The CDR3 length is 13 residues. In germline, CDR1 is MNHEY, CDR2 SMNVEV (reference sequence). CDR3 sequence: CASSRTGSTEAFF. The CDR3 bases are TGTGCCAGCAGCAGGACAGGGTCAACTGAAGCTTTCTTT.

This clone was found a few times. The V gene is TRBV5-1, the J gene TRBJ2-5, with no clear D. The CDR3 is 11 residues long. V lost 5 bases to trimming and J lost 4 bases, with 6 bases between them. CDR1 is SGHRS and CDR2 is YFSETQ in the germline V gene. The CDR3 here is CASRSAETQYF. The CDR3 coding sequence is TGCGCCAGCAGATCGGCAGAGACCCAGTACTTC.

V and J are TRBV5-5 and TRBJ1-1, with D unresolved. Germline CDR1 and CDR2: SGHKS and YYEKEE (reference sequence). Trimming cost V 2 bases and J 3 bases, with 23 bases left between them. The CDR3 is 18 amino acids. As DNA, the CDR3 is TGTGCCAGCAGCTTAAGGTACAGCGCTTACTCTGGGGACACTGAAGCTTTCTTT. Its translation is CASSLRYSAYSGDTEAFF.

V and J are TRBV4-2 and TRBJ2-4, with D perhaps matching TRBD2 (6 bases). The length of the CDR3 is 18 residues. The germline V and J ends were trimmed by 4 bases and 1 base, with 20 bases remaining between them. Looked up from germline, CDR1 is LGHNA and CDR2 is YNFKEQ. CDR3 bases: TGTGCCAGCAGCCCAGGACGTGAAGGAGGGCAGGCCAAAAACATTCAGTACTTC. This gives the protein CASSPGREGGQAKNIQYF.

This clone was counted once. The chain carries TRBV7-9 and TRBJ2-7; D gene ambiguous. With 7 bases removed from V and 0 bases from J, the gap between germline ends came to 10 bases. Per the germline V gene, CDR1 is SEHNR and CDR2 is FQNEAQ (reference sequence). The CDR3 runs 13 residues. The CDR3 sequence is CASTPTPSYEQYF. CDR3 in DNA: TGTGCCAGCACCCCGACCCCCTCCTACGAGCAGTACTTC.

The gene calls are TRBV15 and TRBJ2-1; TRBD1 is a possible D gene (7 bases). Between the trimmed V and J ends, which lost 4 bases and 10 bases, there was a span of 14 bases. Looked up from germline, CDR1 is LNHNV and CDR2 is YYDKDF (reference sequence). The CDR3 consists of 13 residues. CDR3 in DNA: TGTGCCACCAGCAAAACCCCAGGGGGGGAGCAGTTCTTC. It is translated as CATSKTPGGEQFF.

The rearrangement joins TRBV4-3 to TRBJ2-3; D is unresolved. Germline lookup yields CDR1 LGHNA and CDR2 YSLEER. CDR3 length: 13 residues. V lost 4 bases, J lost 6 bases, and 11 bases lay in between. CDR3 sequence reads: CASSPDRRDTQYF. CDR3 coding DNA: TGCGCCAGCAGCCCCGACCGGCGGGATACGCAGTATTTT.

CDR3 in DNA: TGTGCCAGCAGCTTATTATCCCGACAGGGAGGCTCCAACACTGAAGCTTTCTTT. Translation gives CASSLLSRQGGSNTEAFF. V is TRBV7-2 and J is TRBJ1-1; 7 bases fit TRBD1. Germline CDR1 is SGHTA and CDR2 is FQGNSA. V dropped 2 bases and J dropped 2; count of bases not matched to a gene: 14. The CDR3 runs 18 residues.

This chain connects TRBV19 to TRBJ1-2; a possible D gene is TRBD1 (5 bases). Trimming stripped 5 bases from V and 8 bases from J, with 18 bases between. Germline V gene lookup returns CDR1 LNHDA and CDR2 SQIVND (reference sequence). The CDR3 loop spans 14 amino acids. CDR3 protein: CASSHPGPPGGYTF. The CDR3 DNA reads as TGTGCCAGTAGTCACCCGGGACCGCCTGGCGGCTACACCTTC.

The chain links TRBV5-3 to TRBJ2-6; no firm D call. TRBV5-3 is an ORF, with its function uncertain. V was cut by 7 bases and J by 5 bases, with 22 bases left in between. The CDR3 has 17 amino acids. The CDR3 bases are TGTGCCAGAGTGTTTCCAGTGGAACAAAGTCGGGCCAACGTCCTGACTTTC. Amino acid sequence: CARVFPVEQSRANVLTF.

The table lists this clone with a few counts. The rearrangement uses TRBV28 and TRBJ1-1; D remains ambiguous. Trimming removed 7 bases at V and 4 bases at J, with 16 bases between. The CDR3 consists of 14 residues. The germline V gene encodes CDR1 MDHEN and CDR2 SYDVKM. CDR3 amino acids: CASTLVEIGTEAFF. The CDR3 nucleotides are TGTGCCAGCACCCTAGTGGAAATAGGCACTGAAGCTTTCTTT.

The chain links TRBV19 to TRBJ2-1; 7 bases match TRBD2. The CDR3 runs 12 residues. V was clipped by 5 bases and J by 9 bases; unmatched bases: 4. The germline V gene encodes CDR1 LNHDA and CDR2 SQIVND (reference sequence). CDR3 sequence: CASSPGTIEQFF. DNA of the CDR3: TGTGCCAGTAGTCCGGGGACTATTGAGCAGTTCTTC.

The chain couples TRBV7-9 to TRBJ1-1; D may be TRBD1 (6 bases). The CDR3 has 16 amino acids. V dropped 2 bases and J dropped 2 bases, with 15 bases sitting between them. Germline CDR1 and CDR2: SEHNR and FQNEAQ (reference sequence). CDR3 sequence (DNA): TGTGCCAGCAGCTTACCACTTAGGGGGGGTAACACTGAAGCTTTCTTT. Translation: CASSLPLRGGNTEAFF.

V is TRBV5-4 and J is TRBJ2-7; the match to TRBD1 covers 8 bases. The CDR3 covers 13 residues. V shed 4 bases and J 5 bases; nucleotides not matched to a gene: 5. CDR1 and CDR2 from the germline V gene are SGHNT and YYREEE (reference sequence). CDR3 loop: CASSLPGGDEQYF. CDR3 DNA sequence: TGTGCCAGCAGCCTGCCAGGGGGCGACGAGCAGTACTTC.

The chain combines TRBV6-6 with TRBJ2-7; D perhaps matches TRBD1 (5 bases). This CDR3 region has 15 residues. The germline V gene has CDR1 MNHNY and CDR2 SVGAGI (reference sequence). V dropped 5 bases and J dropped 0 bases, with 14 bases sitting between them. The CDR3 spells CASSVRGSSSYEQYF. The CDR3 bases are TGTGCCAGCAGTGTAAGGGGTTCTAGCTCCTACGAGCAGTACTTC.

The chain recombines TRBV9 with TRBJ1-3; D is unclear. Trimming shortened V by 2 bases and J by 4 bases, and 13 bases separated the two germline ends. Germline V gene lookup returns CDR1 SGDLS and CDR2 YYNGEE. The CDR3 is 15 amino acids. The CDR3 DNA follows: TGTGCCAGCAGCGTCCTGGGAGGGCCCGGAAACACCATATATTTT. Protein sequence: CASSVLGGPGNTIYF.

The V and J genes are TRBV13 and TRBJ2-3; no clear D gene. Germline-derived CDR1 and CDR2 are PRHDT and FYEKMQ (reference sequence). V lost 1 base, J lost 2 bases, and 13 bases lay in between. The CDR3 contains 16 residues. CDR3 DNA: TGTGCCAGCAGCTTAGAGGACGCAGCCCCCACAGATACGCAGTATTTT. It translates to CASSLEDAAPTDTQYF.